This T cell receptor beta chain emerged from a study of CD8+CD57+ T cells in acquired aplastic anemia. Germline CDR1 and CDR2: KGHDR and SFDVKD. This CDR3 has 12 amino acids. Trimming shortened V by 3 bases and J by 8 bases, and 9 bases separated the two germline ends. The study profiled TCR beta VDJ and CDR3 using genomic DNA as template. TCRdb used MiXCR to reprocess the reads, holding one entry per CDR3 protein. The sample records 60,000 or so distinct CDR3 sequences, less than 65% being singletons. The clonotype originates from a human donor in good health, serving as a control. Sequencing was performed on sorted CD4+, CD8+, or CD8+CD57+ T cells (not recorded which) from PBMCs. The chain recombines TRBV24-1 with TRBJ1-1, with D perhaps TRBD1 (5 bases). The CDR3 here is CATSDPGTEAFF. CDR3 DNA sequence: TGTGCCACCAGTGATCCCGGGACGGAAGCTTTCTTT.